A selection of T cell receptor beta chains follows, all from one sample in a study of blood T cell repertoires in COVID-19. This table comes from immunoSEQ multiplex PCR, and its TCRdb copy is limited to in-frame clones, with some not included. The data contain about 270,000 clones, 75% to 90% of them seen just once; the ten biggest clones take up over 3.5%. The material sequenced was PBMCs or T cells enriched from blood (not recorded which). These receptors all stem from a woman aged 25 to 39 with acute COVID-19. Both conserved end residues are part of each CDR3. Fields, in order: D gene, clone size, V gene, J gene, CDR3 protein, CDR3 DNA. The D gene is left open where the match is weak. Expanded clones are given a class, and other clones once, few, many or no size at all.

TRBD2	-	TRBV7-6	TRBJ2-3	CASSLGGIPEGTSGTQYF	TGTGCCAGCAGCTTAGGGGGCATACCAGAGGGGACTAGCGGCACGCAGTATTTT
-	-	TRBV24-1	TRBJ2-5	CATSDPRLETQYF	TGTGCCACCAGTGATCCTAGGTTAGAGACCCAGTACTTC
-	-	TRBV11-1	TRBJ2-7	CASSDPGLSSYEQYF	TGTGCCAGCAGCGACCCGGGTTTGAGCTCCTACGAGCAGTACTTC
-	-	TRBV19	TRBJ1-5	CASSIDLQPQHF	TGTGCCAGTAGTATAGACCTACAGCCCCAGCATTTT
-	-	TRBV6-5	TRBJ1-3	CASSPHVARTIYF	TGTGCCAGCAGTCCCCACGTGGCTCGCACCATATATTTT
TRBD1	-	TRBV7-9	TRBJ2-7	CASSLIPRQGEEQYF	TGTGCCAGCAGCTTAATTCCCCGACAGGGCGAAGAGCAGTACTTC
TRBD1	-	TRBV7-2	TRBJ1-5	CASSLGASTGGDQPQHF	TGTGCCAGCAGCTTAGGAGCTTCGACAGGGGGCGACCAGCCCCAGCATTTT
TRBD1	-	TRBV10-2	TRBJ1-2	CASRGPGQGQTNYGYTF	TGCGCCAGCCGAGGCCCGGGACAGGGTCAGACTAACTATGGCTACACCTTC
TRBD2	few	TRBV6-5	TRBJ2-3	CASKVAGGRTDTQYF	TGTGCCAGCAAAGTAGCGGGAGGGCGCACAGATACGCAGTATTTT
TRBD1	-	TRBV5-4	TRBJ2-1	CASSLLIARQGSYNEQFF	TGTGCCAGCAGCTTGCTTATAGCGAGACAGGGCTCCTACAATGAGCAGTTCTTC
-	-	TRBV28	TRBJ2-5	CASSSSGASPQETQYF	TGTGCCAGCAGTTCATCAGGGGCGAGCCCCCAAGAGACCCAGTACTTC
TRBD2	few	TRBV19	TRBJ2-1	CASSPPSGKYNEQFF	TGTGCCAGTAGCCCTCCTAGCGGGAAATACAATGAGCAGTTCTTC
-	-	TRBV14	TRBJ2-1	CASSPPGSNEQFF	TGTGCCAGCAGCCCCCCCGGGAGCAATGAGCAGTTCTTC
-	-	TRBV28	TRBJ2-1	CASSLGSQGYNEQFF	TGTGCCAGCAGTTTAGGTAGTCAGGGCTACAATGAGCAGTTCTTC
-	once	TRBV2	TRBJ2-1	CASSGRDYNEQFF	TGTGCCAGCAGTGGTCGGGACTACAATGAGCAGTTCTTC
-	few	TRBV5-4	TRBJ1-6	CASSFTGTRYSPLHF	TGTGCCAGCAGCTTTACCGGGACACGATATTCACCCCTCCACTTT
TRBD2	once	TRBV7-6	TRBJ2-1	CASSPRGGLAGKDNEQFF	TGTGCCAGCAGCCCCCGGGGGGGACTAGCGGGAAAGGACAATGAGCAGTTCTTC
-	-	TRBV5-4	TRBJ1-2	CASSPGGTQKDGYTF	TGTGCCAGCAGCCCGGGGGGGACGCAAAAGGATGGCTACACCTTC
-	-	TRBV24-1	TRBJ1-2	CATSDDYGGGYTF	TGTGCCACCAGTGATGACTATGGGGGCGGCTACACCTTC
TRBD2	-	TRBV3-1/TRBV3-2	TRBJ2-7	CANGGTSGRALSHEQYF	TGTGCCAACGGGGGGACTAGTGGGAGGGCCCTATCCCACGAGCAGTACTTC
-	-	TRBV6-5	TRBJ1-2	CASSLRQDANYGYTF	TGTGCCAGCAGCCTTCGACAGGATGCTAACTATGGCTACACCTTC
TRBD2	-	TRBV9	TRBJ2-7	CASSVGKTSGSYEQYF	TGTGCCAGCAGCGTAGGAAAGACTAGCGGGTCCTACGAGCAGTACTTC
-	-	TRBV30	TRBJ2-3	CAWSTEVDTQYF	TGTGCCTGGAGTACTGAAGTGGATACGCAGTATTTT
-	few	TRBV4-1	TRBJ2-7	CASSQEASSIEQYF	TGCGCCAGCAGCCAAGAGGCAAGTTCAATCGAGCAGTACTTC
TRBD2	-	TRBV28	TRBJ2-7	CASSPGLAGGGLYHEQYF	TGTGCCAGCAGCCCGGGACTAGCGGGAGGGGGCCTTTACCACGAGCAGTACTTC
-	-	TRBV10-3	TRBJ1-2	CAISEFSGGDYGYTF	TGTGCCATCAGTGAGTTTTCTGGCGGAGACTATGGCTACACCTTC
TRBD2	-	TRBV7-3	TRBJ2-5	CASSDSGDQETQYF	TGTGCCAGCAGCGATAGCGGGGACCAAGAGACCCAGTACTTC
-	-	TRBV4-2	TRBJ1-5	CASSQDWGGNQPQHF	TGTGCCAGCAGCCAAGATTGGGGGGGCAATCAGCCCCAGCATTTT
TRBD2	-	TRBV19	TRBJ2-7	CASSVLAGGTYEQYF	TGTGCCAGTAGTGTACTAGCGGGAGGCACCTACGAGCAGTACTTC
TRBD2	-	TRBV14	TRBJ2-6	CASSRTSGRAIGANVLTF	TGTGCCAGCAGCCGAACTAGCGGGAGGGCCATTGGGGCCAACGTCCTGACTTTC
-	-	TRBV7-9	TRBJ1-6	CASSLVAGNSPLHF	TGTGCCAGCAGCTTAGTGGCAGGGAATTCACCCCTCCACTTT
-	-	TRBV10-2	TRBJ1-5	CASSESSQPQHF	TGCGCCAGCAGTGAGTCGAGTCAGCCCCAGCATTTT
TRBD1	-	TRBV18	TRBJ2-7	CASSQTGTGLGEQYF	TGTGCCAGCTCACAAACCGGGACAGGGCTCGGGGAGCAGTACTTC
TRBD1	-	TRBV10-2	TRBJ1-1	CASSDLQGGTEAFF	TGCGCCAGCAGTGACCTACAGGGGGGCACTGAAGCTTTCTTT
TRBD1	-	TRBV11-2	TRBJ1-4	CASSSDRVNEKLFF	TGTGCCAGCAGCTCTGACAGGGTTAACGAAAAACTGTTTTTT
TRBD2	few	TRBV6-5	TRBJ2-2	CASTYGGVNTGELFF	TGTGCCAGCACGTATGGGGGGGTCAACACCGGGGAGCTGTTTTTT
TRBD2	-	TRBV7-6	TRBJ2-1	CASSYTSQGLAGNEQFF	TGTGCCAGCAGCTACACCTCCCAGGGACTAGCGGGAAATGAGCAGTTCTTC
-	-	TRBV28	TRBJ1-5	CASSSGQKYQPQHF	TGTGCCAGCAGTTCTGGGCAGAAATATCAGCCCCAGCATTTT
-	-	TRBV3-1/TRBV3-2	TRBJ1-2	CASSQGALALYGYTF	TGTGCCAGCAGCCAAGGAGCCCTCGCCCTCTATGGCTACACCTTC
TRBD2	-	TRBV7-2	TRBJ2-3	CASSLAGTSVTDTQYF	TGTGCCAGCAGCCTGGCCGGGACTAGCGTAACAGATACGCAGTATTTT
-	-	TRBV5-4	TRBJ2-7	CASSLGGTRRDF	TGTGCCAGCAGCTTGGGGGGGACTCGCCGAGACTTC
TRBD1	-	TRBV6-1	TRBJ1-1	CASREGTGEVKDVVAEAFF	TGTGCCAGCAGGGAAGGGACAGGGGAGGTTAAAGATGTAGTCGCTGAAGCTTTCTTT
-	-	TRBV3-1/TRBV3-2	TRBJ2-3	CASRYSGSTDTQYF	TGTGCCAGCAGATATAGCGGCAGCACAGATACGCAGTATTTT
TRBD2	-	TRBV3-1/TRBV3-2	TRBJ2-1	CASSTIGLAGVVSHEQFF	TGTGCCAGCAGCACAATCGGACTAGCGGGAGTGGTATCTCATGAGCAGTTCTTC
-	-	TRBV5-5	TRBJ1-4	CASSGEWGDNEKLFF	TGTGCCAGCAGCGGGGAGTGGGGGGATAATGAAAAACTGTTTTTT
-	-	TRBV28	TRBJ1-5	CATRRQADQPQHF	TGTGCCACCAGGCGACAGGCGGATCAGCCCCAGCATTTT
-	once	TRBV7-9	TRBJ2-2	CASSLGLGGTGELFF	TGTGCCAGCAGCTTAGGGCTCGGGGGAACCGGGGAGCTGTTTTTT
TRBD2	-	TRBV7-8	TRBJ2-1	CASSSTSGTYNEQFF	TGTGCCAGCAGCTCGACTAGCGGGACGTACAATGAGCAGTTCTTC
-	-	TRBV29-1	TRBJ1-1	CSVSWGGTEAFF	TGCAGCGTTTCATGGGGAGGCACTGAAGCTTTCTTT
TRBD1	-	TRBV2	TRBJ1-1	CASRTTGDTEAFF	TGTGCCAGCAGGACGACAGGGGACACTGAAGCTTTCTTT
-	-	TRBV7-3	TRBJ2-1	CASSPTGGSYNEQFF	TGTGCCAGCAGCCCGACTGGTGGATCATACAATGAGCAGTTCTTC
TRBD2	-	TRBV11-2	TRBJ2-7	CASSLDPSGYYEQYF	TGTGCCAGCAGCTTAGATCCTAGCGGGTACTACGAGCAGTACTTC
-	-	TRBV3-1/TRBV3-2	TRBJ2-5	CASSQRGQETQYF	TGTGCCAGCAGCCAAAGGGGCCAAGAGACCCAGTACTTC
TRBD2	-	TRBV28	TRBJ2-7	CASSWTSGSPYEQYF	TGTGCCAGCAGTTGGACTAGCGGGAGCCCTTACGAGCAGTACTTC